This T cell receptor beta chain was sequenced during a study of T-cell memory formation after mild COVID-19. Study-level background: In these data, TCR clusters were largely donor specific. Study-wide points: A second wave of clones peaked on day 37, and their SARS-CoV-2 specificity went unconfirmed. Mainly CM and EM harbored the contracting CD4+ clones; mainly EMRA harbored the CD8+ ones. Memory sampled before infection contained some responding clones, suggesting cross-reactive memory joined.

This clonotype has at least ten counts. Its specificity is not known. TCRdb independently ran MiXCR on the 5' RACE reads; one entry per CDR3 protein. The data contain tens of thousands of distinct CDR3 sequences, about 6.8% of them singletons. V was pared by 6 bases and J by 5 bases, with 9 bases of the junction left unmatched. The germline CDR1 and CDR2 sequences are SGHAT and FQNNGV. The CDR3 length is 16 residues. The sequenced sample was PBMCs or a T cell subset sorted from them (not recorded which). This chain connects TRBV11-2 to TRBJ2-1; 11 nucleotides agree with TRBD1. The TCR was taken from an adult who had mild COVID-19 (a few samples of this study predate the infection). Cell type and time point are not known. The CDR3 here is CASRRTGGAPDNEQFF. The CDR3 DNA sequence: TGTGCCAGCAGGCGGACAGGGGGCGCCCCGGACAATGAGCAGTTCTTC.